This T cell receptor (beta chain) stems from a study of shared clonotypes between healthy human individuals. General study points: In a few donors, approximately 5% of naive CD4 clonotypes appeared in common. Only blood underwent sampling, and tissue repertoires likely differ. Rarefaction analysis demonstrated incomplete sorted-subset sequencing notwithstanding large depth.

Comments on this clone: Its antigen remains unknown.

Assay used: immunoSEQ multiplex PCR; TCRdb lists only in-frame clones, some missing. The sample has some 1.5 million clones, around 98% seen once. V shed 4 bases and J 7 bases; nucleotides not matched to a gene: 11. Germline CDR1 reads SGHRS; CDR2 reads YFSETQ. This CDR3 is built from 16 residues. The sequence was obtained from a young man in good health. Sequenced input: naive CD4+ T cells sorted from blood. Subset given: CD45RA+ positively selected. V gene TRBV5-1 combines with J gene TRBJ1-1, with 12 bases identical to TRBD1. CDR3: CASSIKGTGGRGEAFF. The CDR3 DNA is TGCGCCAGCAGCATCAAAGGGACAGGGGGCAGAGGTGAAGCTTTCTTT.